This TCR beta chain was recovered during a study of CD4 and CD8 cells across lung adenocarcinoma regions. The CDR3 has 14 amino acids. Germline CDR1 is WNHNN and CDR2 is SYGVQD (reference sequence). Samples came from patients with localized non-small cell lung adenocarcinoma. MiXCR, run by TCRdb on the PCR reads, gives a single entry per CDR3 protein. The sample lists around 11,000 distinct CDR3 sequences, 40% to 65% seen once, with less than 20% in the top ten. Sequenced: CD4+ T cells from the center of a lung tumor. The sequence was obtained from a male donor with lung adenocarcinoma. The CD4 and CD8 labels of this study may be unreliable. The J gene is TRBJ2-4, the V gene TRBV10-1; the D call may be TRBD1 or TRBD2 (5 bases each). CDR3 amino acids: CAGYRGRDKNIQYF. The CDR3, as DNA: TGCGCGGGCTACCGGGGCCGGGACAAAAACATTCAGTACTTC.